The 20 T cell receptor beta chains given below trace back to one sample, sequenced in a study of TIL therapy for anti-PD-1-resistant metastatic lung cancer. The sample's time point: pre-treatment sample, taken before nivolumab and TIL therapy. This was the immunoSEQ v3 assay. TCRdb's copy holds only in-frame clones and misses some; the assay was immunoSEQ multiplex PCR. There are about 52,000 clones in the sample; 70% to 80% occur only once, and more than 4.5% lies in the top ten. The sample in question was blood, obtained at baseline. The receptors here all came from a woman aged 30 to 85 with non-small cell lung cancer.

The chain uses TRBV9 and TRBJ1-1; D ambiguous. The CDR3 totals 14 residues. Germline V gene lookup returns CDR1 SGDLS and CDR2 YYNGEE. V lost 4 bases and J 0 bases, leaving 10 bases between the germline ends. In DNA form, the CDR3 reads TGTGCCAGCAGCCCCATAGGGATGAACACTGAAGCTTTCTTT. Protein product: CASSPIGMNTEAFF.

The chain combines TRBV10-3 with TRBJ1-4; D is perhaps TRBD1 (5 bases). This CDR3 comprises 12 residues. Germline V gene data show CDR1 as ENHRY and CDR2 as SYGVKD. V was pared by 7 bases and J by 10 bases, with 13 bases between. The DNA of the CDR3 is TGTGCCATCAAGGGGCAGGGCCGAAAACTGTTTTTT. Translation: CAIKGQGRKLFF.

The rearrangement uses TRBV2 and TRBJ2-7, with a possible D match to TRBD1 (6 bases). V lost 2 bases to trimming and J lost 6 bases, with 14 bases between them. The CDR3 is made up of 14 amino acids. In germline, CDR1 is SNHLY, CDR2 FYNNEI. CDR3 residues: CASSEFTGFGEQYF. DNA for the CDR3: TGTGCCAGCAGTGAATTTACAGGGTTTGGCGAGCAGTACTTC.

The CDR3 sequence is CASSPRARQGGDEQFF. The CDR3 DNA is TGTGCCAGCAGCCCCCGAGCCCGGCAGGGAGGCGATGAGCAGTTCTTC. The chain carries TRBV7-8 and TRBJ2-1; D is possibly TRBD2 (6 bases). CDR1 is SGHVS and CDR2 is FQNEAQ in the germline V gene. CDR3 length: 16 amino acids. V gave up 5 bases and J gave up 8 bases, with 22 bases separating them.

This sequence joins TRBV4-1 and TRBJ2-7; no firm D call. There are 12 residues in the CDR3. Germline values: CDR1 MGHRA, CDR2 YSYEKL. V shed 6 bases and J shed 6 bases, with 12 bases lying between them. CDR3 residues: CASSLTGGEQYF. DNA of the CDR3: TGCGCCAGCAGTCTGACGGGCGGCGAGCAGTACTTC.

The chain recombines TRBV6-5 with TRBJ2-5, with D perhaps given as TRBD1 or TRBD2 (5 bases each). Germline V gives CDR1 MNHEY, CDR2 SVGAGI. The CDR3 extends over 16 amino acids. V was shortened by 0 bases and J by 4 bases, with 15 bases between the two germline ends. The CDR3 here is CASSYSGTLGPETQYF. The CDR3 DNA sequence: TGTGCCAGCAGTTACTCCGGGACGCTAGGACCAGAGACCCAGTACTTC.

The chain has TRBV6-5 and TRBJ2-7; 7 bases agree with TRBD1. The germline CDR1 and CDR2 sequences are MNHEY and SVGAGI. The CDR3 extends over 14 amino acids. After removal of 5 bases from V and 3 bases from J, the junction contained 7 bases not matched to a gene. The CDR3 is CASSTYGTDYEQYF. The CDR3 nucleotides are TGTGCCAGCAGTACCTACGGGACAGACTACGAGCAGTACTTC.

The rearrangement joins TRBV7-9 to TRBJ2-7; 13 nucleotides agree with TRBD2. V lost 6 bases to trimming and J lost 5 bases; unmatched junction nucleotides: 10. Germline CDR1 reads SEHNR; CDR2 reads FQNEAQ (reference sequence). There are 16 residues in the CDR3. The CDR3 protein is CASSSTSGLAGNEQYF. Here the CDR3 DNA reads TGTGCCAGCAGTTCTACCTCGGGACTAGCGGGAAACGAGCAGTACTTC. Filled out from reference TRBV7-9 and TRBJ2-7, the complete variable domain reads DTGVSQNPRHKITKRGQNVTFRCDPISEHNRLYWYRQTLGQGPEFLTYFQNEAQLEKSRLLSDRFSAERPKGSFSTLEIQRTEQGDSAMYLCASSSTSGLAGNEQYFGPGTRLTVT.

V gene TRBV7-2 combines with J gene TRBJ1-1; no clear D gene. The germline V gene has CDR1 SGHTA and CDR2 FQGNSA. V dropped 5 bases and J dropped 0 bases, with 7 bases sitting between them. The CDR3 has 13 amino acids. The CDR3 DNA is TGTGCCAGCAGCGCAAGTATGAACACTGAAGCTTTCTTT. Amino acid sequence: CASSASMNTEAFF.

Only a few counts were recorded for this clone. CDR3 sequence (DNA): TGTGCCAGCAGTTCCGGGACAGGGTACGAGCAGTACTTC. Translating gives CASSSGTGYEQYF. The chain employs TRBV6-5 and TRBJ2-7; TRBD1 matches 9 bases. V shed 4 bases and J 4 bases; nucleotides not matched to a gene: 2. Germline loops: CDR1 MNHEY, CDR2 SVGAGI. The CDR3 loop spans 13 amino acids.

There are a few counts of this clone. This sequence joins TRBV28 and TRBJ1-2; unclear D gene. V lost 2 bases and J lost 8, with 9 bases in between. This CDR3 comprises 12 residues. From germline, CDR1 is MDHEN and CDR2 SYDVKM. The CDR3, as DNA: TGTGCCAGCAGTTTACGGGTTAACGGCTACACCTTC. It translates to CASSLRVNGYTF.

The chain joins TRBV2 to TRBJ1-5, with D maybe TRBD1 (6 bases). Germline assignment: CDR1 SNHLY and CDR2 FYNNEI. The CDR3 is 17 amino acids. The V gene lost 3 bases and the J gene lost 0 bases, with 15 bases spanning the gap. The CDR3 region is CASSDQGTGLSNQPQHF. The CDR3 DNA follows: TGTGCCAGCAGTGATCAGGGGACGGGGCTTAGCAATCAGCCCCAGCATTTT.

This chain connects TRBV29-1 to TRBJ1-1, with TRBD1 as a possible D gene (6 bases). V lost 5 bases to trimming and J lost 4 bases, with 20 bases between them. Germline lookup yields CDR1 SQVTM and CDR2 ANQGSEA. The CDR3 totals 15 residues. The CDR3 region is CSVISLGGIGTEAFF. The CDR3 DNA sequence: TGCAGCGTTATTTCGCTAGGGGGAATTGGCACTGAAGCTTTCTTT.

This clone was picked up one time. V and J are TRBV4-3 and TRBJ2-3; D is possibly TRBD1 (5 bases). The germline CDR1 and CDR2 sequences are LGHNA and YSLEER. The CDR3 runs to 16 residues. Trimming removed 4 bases from V and 2 bases from J, with 16 bases in between. Written as DNA, the CDR3 is TGCGCCAGCAGCCCATCATGGGGCTATCCCACAGATACGCAGTATTTT. It is translated as CASSPSWGYPTDTQYF.

The gene calls are TRBV5-1 and TRBJ2-1; tentative D call: TRBD1 (6 bases). Germline CDR1 is SGHRS and CDR2 is YFSETQ. V lost 2 bases to trimming and J lost 2 bases, with 14 bases between them. The CDR3 consists of 16 residues. As DNA, the CDR3 is TGCGCCAGCAGCTTAACAGGGAGTTTGGCCTACAATGAGCAGTTCTTC. Translating gives CASSLTGSLAYNEQFF.

This chain links TRBV5-1 with TRBJ1-3; tentatively, D is TRBD1 (5 bases). The CDR3 sequence is 16 residues long. Germline CDR1 is SGHRS and CDR2 is YFSETQ. With 4 bases removed from V and 4 bases from J, the gap between germline ends came to 18 bases. The CDR3: CASSLQGVLGGNTIYF. The DNA for the CDR3 is TGCGCCAGCAGCCTCCAGGGCGTTTTGGGGGGAAACACCATATATTTT. Filled out from reference TRBV5-1 and TRBJ1-3, the complete variable domain reads KAGVTQTPRYLIKTRGQQVTLSCSPISGHRSVSWYQQTPGQGLQFLFEYFSETQRNKGNFPGRFSGRQFSNSRSEMNVSTLELGDSALYLCASSLQGVLGGNTIYFGEGSWLTVV.

The CDR3 sequence: CASSLASARYGYTF. CDR3 DNA sequence: TGTGCCAGCAGCTTGGCGTCAGCTCGCTATGGCTACACCTTC. This chain connects TRBV5-6 to TRBJ1-2; no firm D call. Per the germline V gene, CDR1 is SGHDT and CDR2 is YYEEEE. Between the trimmed V and J ends, which lost 0 bases and 4 bases, there was a span of 10 bases. This CDR3 is built from 14 residues.

The sample holds a few counts of this clone. This chain uses TRBV7-6 with TRBJ2-2; D call uncertain. The CDR3 runs to 13 residues. Per germline, CDR1 SGHVS and CDR2 FNYEAQ. V was trimmed by 6 bases and J by 5 bases, leaving 10 bases between them. CDR3 protein: CASRSDRTGELFF. In DNA form, the CDR3 reads TGTGCCAGCAGGTCCGATCGGACCGGGGAGCTGTTTTTT.

This chain joins TRBV7-2 and TRBJ2-3; TRBD2 aligns across 11 bases. The germline CDR1 and CDR2 sequences are SGHTA and FQGNSA. There are 15 residues in the CDR3. Unmatched junction bases numbered 5, after V lost 0 bases and J lost 9 bases. CDR3 nucleotides: TGTGCCAGCAGCTTAGCGGGTAGCGGGGGGGCGACGCAGTATTTT. This encodes CASSLAGSGGATQYF.

This chain uses TRBV7-2 with TRBJ1-2; D remains unclear. The CDR3 contains 18 residues. The V and J ends lost 2 bases and 1 base respectively, with 20 bases between them. Germline V gene sequence: CDR1 SGHTA, CDR2 FQGNSA. As DNA, the CDR3 is TGTGCCAGCAGCTTAACGGCCGGGTCTCAGATTATTAACTATGGCTACACCTTC. This codes for CASSLTAGSQIINYGYTF.